The 14 T cell receptor beta chains listed next were all sequenced from one sample in a study of cytomegalovirus exposure and HLA in healthy donors. It was with 60 Vbeta and 13 Jbeta primers that the PCR ran. Profiling relied on immunoSEQ multiplex PCR, and the TCRdb table lists in-frame clones only, not all of them. The sample has some 56,000 clones, about 80% seen once. The sample was PBMCs. These TCRs come from a man in his fifties in good health and CMV-seronegative.

The CDR3, as DNA: TGTGCCAGCAGGATAGGGGGGGCGAACTACGAGCAGTACTTC. This gives the protein CASRIGGANYEQYF. V is TRBV28 and J is TRBJ2-7; D might be TRBD2 (7 bases). The CDR3 length is 14 residues. The germline V gene has CDR1 MDHEN and CDR2 SYDVKM. V shed 6 bases and J shed 3 bases, with 15 bases lying between them.

V gene TRBV12-5 combines with J gene TRBJ1-5; a weak D match, TRBD1 (6 bases). The CDR3 consists of 20 residues. Germline assignment: CDR1 LGHNT and CDR2 FRNRAP. V shed 1 base and J shed 6 bases, with 28 bases lying between them. CDR3 in DNA: TGTGCTAGTGGTTTGGAGCCCGCCAAGGTGGGAGGGGGTGGGACTCAGCCCCAGCATTTT. This sequence encodes CASGLEPAKVGGGGTQPQHF.

The CDR3: CASSQGLGYTF. CDR3 nucleotide sequence: TGTGCCAGCAGTCAGGGGTTAGGCTACACCTTC. The J gene is TRBJ1-2, the V gene TRBV28, with D tentatively TRBD1 (6 bases). Germline V CDR1 and CDR2: MDHEN, SYDVKM. Trimming cost V 5 bases and J 8 bases, with 9 bases left between them. This CDR3 has 11 residues.

The chain couples TRBV9 to TRBJ2-5, with 7 bases that match TRBD1. V shed 0 bases and J 2 bases; nucleotides not matched to a gene: 1. Germline V gene data show CDR1 as SGDLS and CDR2 as YYNGEE. The CDR3 covers 14 residues. CDR3 loop: CASSVGGQQETQYF. The DNA of the CDR3 is TGTGCCAGCAGCGTAGGGGGACAGCAAGAGACCCAGTACTTC.

The CDR3 loop is CATSARGFETQYF. CDR3 nucleotide sequence: TGTGCCACCAGCGCCAGGGGGTTCGAGACCCAGTACTTC. The gene calls are TRBV15 and TRBJ2-5, with TRBD1 identical over 7 bases. The CDR3 runs 13 residues. Germline V gives CDR1 LNHNV, CDR2 YYDKDF (reference sequence). The junction had 5 bases not matched to a gene; V was cut back by 5 bases and J by 5 bases. The full variable domain, in which reference TRBV15 and TRBJ2-5 provide the parts outside the CDR3, is DAMVIQNPRYQVTQFGKPVTLSCSQTLNHNVMYWYQQKSSQAPKLLFHYYDKDFNNEADTPDNFQSRRPNTSFCFLDIRSPGLGDTAMYLCATSARGFETQYFGPGTRLLVL.

This chain links TRBV9 with TRBJ2-7; D perhaps matches TRBD2 (5 bases). CDR1 SGDLS and CDR2 YYNGEE come from the germline V gene. V was clipped by 3 bases and J by 6 bases, with 13 bases between them. The CDR3 runs 13 residues. CDR3: CASSGPGEREQYF. The CDR3 nucleotides are TGTGCCAGCAGCGGGCCCGGGGAGCGCGAGCAGTACTTC.

This clone has a single count. The V call is TRBV11-2, the J call TRBJ2-5; 8 nucleotides match TRBD2. Germline CDR1 SGHAT, CDR2 FQNNGV. V trimming: 2 bases; J trimming: 4 bases; junction bases outside the gene matches: 6. The CDR3 length is 15 residues. In DNA, the CDR3 is TGTGCCAGCAGCTTATCCGGGGGGGCGAGAGAGACCCAGTACTTC. The encoded protein is CASSLSGGARETQYF. Full variable domain (missing parts from reference TRBV11-2 and TRBJ2-5): EAGVAQSPRYKIIEKRQSVAFWCNPISGHATLYWYQQILGQGPKLLIQFQNNGVVDDSQLPKDRFSAERLKGVDSTLKIQPAKLEDSAVYLCASSLSGGARETQYFGPGTRLLVL.

The chain combines TRBV28 with TRBJ2-7; 16 bases are shared with TRBD2. From germline, CDR1 is MDHEN and CDR2 SYDVKM. The V and J ends lost 5 bases and 5 bases, in that order; junction bases with no gene match: 9. The CDR3 is made up of 17 amino acids. The CDR3 bases are TGTGCCAGCAGTCTACAGGGACTAGCGGGGGGGCAGGACGAGCAGTACTTC. Its protein is CASSLQGLAGGQDEQYF.

A single count supports this clone. This chain uses TRBV2 with TRBJ2-5; 7 nucleotides line up with TRBD2. Germline V lookup: CDR1 SNHLY, CDR2 FYNNEI. The CDR3 runs 16 residues. Trimming cost V 2 bases and J 2 bases; bases outside gene matches: 8. The CDR3 DNA reads as TGTGCCAGCAGTGAAAGGTTAGCGGGTTTTCAAGAGACCCAGTACTTC. This codes for CASSERLAGFQETQYF.

This chain links TRBV14 with TRBJ2-5, with D perhaps TRBD2 (5 bases). CDR1 and CDR2 (germline): SGHDN, FVKESK. This CDR3 spans 13 amino acids. Trimming shortened V by 1 base and J by 6 bases, and 9 bases separated the two germline ends. The CDR3 nucleotides read TGTGCCAGCAGCCAAGGGGTAGCGAAGACCCAGTACTTC. Encoded protein: CASSQGVAKTQYF.

V gene TRBV5-1 combines with J gene TRBJ2-5; 8 positions match TRBD1. Per germline, CDR1 SGHRS and CDR2 YFSETQ. The CDR3 has 14 amino acids. The junction had 5 bases not matched to a gene; V was cut back by 2 bases and J by 5 bases. CDR3 sequence reads: CASSLQGVSETQYF. The CDR3 nucleotides are TGCGCCAGCAGCTTACAGGGGGTATCGGAGACCCAGTACTTC.

This rearrangement joins TRBV6-1 to TRBJ1-5, with TRBD1 matching 9 bases. V was pared by 6 bases and J by 5 bases, with 5 bases of the junction left unmatched. Looked up from germline, CDR1 is MNHNS and CDR2 is SASEGT. The CDR3 contains 14 residues. The CDR3 region is CASSPDRGYQPQHF. The CDR3 nucleotides read TGTGCCAGCAGCCCGGACAGGGGATATCAGCCCCAGCATTTT.

The rearrangement links TRBV5-4 to TRBJ1-1; TRBD1 matches 7 bases. The junction had 21 bases not matched to a gene; V was cut back by 4 bases and J by 3 bases. This CDR3 comprises 19 residues. Germline-derived CDR1 and CDR2 are SGHNT and YYREEE (reference sequence). This chain's CDR3 is CASSQGVGPTSVGYTEAFF. The CDR3 region has the DNA TGTGCCAGCAGCCAGGGGGTCGGACCTACTTCGGTTGGGTACACTGAAGCTTTCTTT. The full variable domain, its missing parts supplied by reference TRBV5-4 and TRBJ1-1, is ETGVTQSPTHLIKTRGQQVTLRCSSQSGHNTVSWYQQALGQGPQFIFQYYREEENGRGNFPPRFSGLQFPNYSSELNVNALELDDSALYLCASSQGVGPTSVGYTEAFFGQGTRLTVV.

The chain links TRBV10-1 to TRBJ2-2; the match to TRBD1 covers 8 bases. V shed 4 bases and J 1 base; nucleotides not matched to a gene: 8. CDR1 and CDR2 (germline): WNHNN, SYGVQD (reference sequence). The CDR3 covers 17 residues. Here the CDR3 DNA reads TGCGCCAGCAGTGTAAAACCGGGACAGGTGAACACCGGGGAGCTGTTTTTT. Amino acids: CASSVKPGQVNTGELFF.